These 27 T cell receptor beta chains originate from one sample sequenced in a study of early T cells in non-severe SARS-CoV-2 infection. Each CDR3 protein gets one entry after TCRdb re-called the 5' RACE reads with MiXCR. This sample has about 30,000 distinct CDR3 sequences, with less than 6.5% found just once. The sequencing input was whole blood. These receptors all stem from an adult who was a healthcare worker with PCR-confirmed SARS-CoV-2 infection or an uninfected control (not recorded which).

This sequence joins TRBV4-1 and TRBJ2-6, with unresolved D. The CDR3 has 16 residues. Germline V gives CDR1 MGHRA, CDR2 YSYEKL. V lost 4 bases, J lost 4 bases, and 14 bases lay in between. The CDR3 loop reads CASSPSWARGANVLTF. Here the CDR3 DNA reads TGCGCCAGCAGCCCGAGCTGGGCTAGGGGGGCCAACGTCCTGACTTTC.

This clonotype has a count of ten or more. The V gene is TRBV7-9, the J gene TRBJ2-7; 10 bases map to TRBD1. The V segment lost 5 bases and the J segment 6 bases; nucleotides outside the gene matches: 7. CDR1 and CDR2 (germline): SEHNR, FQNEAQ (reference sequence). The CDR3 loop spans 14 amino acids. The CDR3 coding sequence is TGTGCCAGCAGCCCGCCGGGACAGGGGAGCGAGCAGTACTTC. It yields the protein CASSPPGQGSEQYF.

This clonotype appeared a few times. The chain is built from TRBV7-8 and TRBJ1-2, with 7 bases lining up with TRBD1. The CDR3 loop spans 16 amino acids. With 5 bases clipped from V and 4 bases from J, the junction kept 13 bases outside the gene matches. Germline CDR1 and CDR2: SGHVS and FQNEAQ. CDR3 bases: TGTGCCAGCAGCCCCGCTGGAGGGGGCTCTGGCTATGGCTACACCTTC. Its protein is CASSPAGGGSGYGYTF.

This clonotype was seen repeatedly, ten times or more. This CDR3 reads CASSYLSAGGKAYEQYF. The CDR3 region has the DNA TGTGCCAGCAGTTACCTTTCCGCAGGGGGAAAGGCCTACGAGCAGTACTTC. The chain employs TRBV6-2 or TRBV6-3 and TRBJ2-7; 7 bases are shared with TRBD1. J lost 2 bases, V lost 2 bases, and 12 bases had no gene match. Germline CDR1 reads MNHEY; CDR2 reads SVGEGT. The CDR3 runs 17 residues.

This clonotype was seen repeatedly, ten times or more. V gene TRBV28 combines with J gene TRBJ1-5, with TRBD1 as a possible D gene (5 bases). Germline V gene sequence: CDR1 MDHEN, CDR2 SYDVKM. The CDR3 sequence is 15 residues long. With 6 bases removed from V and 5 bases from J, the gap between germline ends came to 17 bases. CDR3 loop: CASSRNPQGYQPQHF. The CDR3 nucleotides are TGTGCCAGCAGCCGAAACCCCCAGGGCTATCAGCCCCAGCATTTT. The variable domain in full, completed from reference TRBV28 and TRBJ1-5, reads DVKVTQSSRYLVKRTGEKVFLECVQDMDHENMFWYRQDPGLGLRLIYFSYDVKMKEKGDIPEGYSVSREKKERFSLILESASTNQTSMYLCASSRNPQGYQPQHFGDGTRLSIL.

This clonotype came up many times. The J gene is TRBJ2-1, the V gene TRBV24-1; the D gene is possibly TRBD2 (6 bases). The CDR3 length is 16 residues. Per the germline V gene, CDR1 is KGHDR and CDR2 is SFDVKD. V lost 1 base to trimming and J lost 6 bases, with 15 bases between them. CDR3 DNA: TGTGCCACCAGTGATTTTGGAGGGAGAGGTAGCAATGAGCAGTTCTTC. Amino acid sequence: CATSDFGGRGSNEQFF.

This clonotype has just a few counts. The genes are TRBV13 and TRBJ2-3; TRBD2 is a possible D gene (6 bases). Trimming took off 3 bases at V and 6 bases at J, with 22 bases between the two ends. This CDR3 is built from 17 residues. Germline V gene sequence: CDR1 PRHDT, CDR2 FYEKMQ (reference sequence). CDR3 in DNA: TGTGCCAGCAGCTTTGGGGCATGGGACTCAACGAACGATACGCAGTATTTT. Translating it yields CASSFGAWDSTNDTQYF.

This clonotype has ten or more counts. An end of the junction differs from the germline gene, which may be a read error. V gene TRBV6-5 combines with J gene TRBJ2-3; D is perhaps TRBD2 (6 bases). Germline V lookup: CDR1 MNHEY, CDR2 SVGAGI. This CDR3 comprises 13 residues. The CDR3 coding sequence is TGTGCCAGCAGTTCTCAACGACTAGATCCGCAGTATTTT. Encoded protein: CASSSQRLDPQYF.

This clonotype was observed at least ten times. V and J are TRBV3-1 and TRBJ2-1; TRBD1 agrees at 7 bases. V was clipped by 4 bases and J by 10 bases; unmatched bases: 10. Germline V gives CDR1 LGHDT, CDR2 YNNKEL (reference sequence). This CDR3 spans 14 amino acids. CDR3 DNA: TGTGCCAGCAGCCCCCGTCCGGAGACAGGGGAGCAGTTCTTC. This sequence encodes CASSPRPETGEQFF.

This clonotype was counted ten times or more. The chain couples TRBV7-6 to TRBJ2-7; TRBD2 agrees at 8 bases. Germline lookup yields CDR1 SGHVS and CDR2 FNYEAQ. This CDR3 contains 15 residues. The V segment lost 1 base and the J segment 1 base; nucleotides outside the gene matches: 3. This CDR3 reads CASSLDKRGSYEQYF. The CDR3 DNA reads TGTGCCAGCAGCTTAGACAAGCGGGGGTCCTACGAGCAGTACTTC.

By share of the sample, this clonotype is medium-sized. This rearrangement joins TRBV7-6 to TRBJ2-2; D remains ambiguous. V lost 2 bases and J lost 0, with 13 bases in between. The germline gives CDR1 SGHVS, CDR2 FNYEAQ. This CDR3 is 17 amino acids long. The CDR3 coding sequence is TGTGCCAGCAGCTTACTGGGCGCCCTCCCGAACACCGGGGAGCTGTTTTTT. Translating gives CASSLLGALPNTGELFF.

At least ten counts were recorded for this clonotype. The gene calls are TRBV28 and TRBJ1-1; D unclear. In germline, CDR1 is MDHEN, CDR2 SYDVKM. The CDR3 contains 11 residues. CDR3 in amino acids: CASLFNTEAFF. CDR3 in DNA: TGTGCGAGTCTGTTTAACACTGAAGCTTTCTTT.

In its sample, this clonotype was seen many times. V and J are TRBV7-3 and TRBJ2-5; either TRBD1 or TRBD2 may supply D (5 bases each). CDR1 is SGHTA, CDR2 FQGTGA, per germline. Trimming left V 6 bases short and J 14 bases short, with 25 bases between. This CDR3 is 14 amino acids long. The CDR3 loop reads CASSFDGTGAQVYF. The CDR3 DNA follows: TGTGCCAGCAGTTTCGACGGGACCGGGGCACAGGTATACTTC.

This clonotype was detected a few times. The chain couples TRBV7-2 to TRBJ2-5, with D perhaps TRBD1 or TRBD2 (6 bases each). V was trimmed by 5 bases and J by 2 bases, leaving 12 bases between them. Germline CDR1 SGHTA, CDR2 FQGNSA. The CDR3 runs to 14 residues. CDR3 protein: CASSEGGLQETQYF. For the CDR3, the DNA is TGTGCCAGCAGCGAGGGGGGACTTCAAGAGACCCAGTACTTC.

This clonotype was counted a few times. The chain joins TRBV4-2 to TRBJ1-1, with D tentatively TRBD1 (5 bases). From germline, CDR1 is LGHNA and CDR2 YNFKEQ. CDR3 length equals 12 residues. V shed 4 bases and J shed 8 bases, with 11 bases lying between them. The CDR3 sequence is CASSRSGTEAFF. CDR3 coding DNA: TGTGCCAGCAGCCGATCCGGGACGGAAGCTTTCTTT.

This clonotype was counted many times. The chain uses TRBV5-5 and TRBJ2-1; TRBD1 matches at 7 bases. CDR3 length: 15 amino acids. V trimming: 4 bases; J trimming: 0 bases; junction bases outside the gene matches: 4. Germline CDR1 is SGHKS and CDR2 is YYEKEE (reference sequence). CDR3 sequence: CASSQTGSSYNEQFF. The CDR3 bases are TGTGCCAGCAGCCAGACAGGGTCCTCCTACAATGAGCAGTTCTTC.

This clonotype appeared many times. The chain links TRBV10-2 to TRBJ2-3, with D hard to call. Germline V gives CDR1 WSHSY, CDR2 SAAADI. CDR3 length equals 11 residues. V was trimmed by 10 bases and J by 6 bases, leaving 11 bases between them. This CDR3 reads CATSKSDTQYF. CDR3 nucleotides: TGCGCCACCAGCAAATCGGATACGCAGTATTTT.

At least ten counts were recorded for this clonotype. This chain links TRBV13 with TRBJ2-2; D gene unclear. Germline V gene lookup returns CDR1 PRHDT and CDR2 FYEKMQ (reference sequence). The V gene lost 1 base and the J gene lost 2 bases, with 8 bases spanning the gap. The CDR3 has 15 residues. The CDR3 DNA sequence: TGTGCCAGCAGCTTAGACTGGACCAACACCGGGGAGCTGTTTTTT. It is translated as CASSLDWTNTGELFF.

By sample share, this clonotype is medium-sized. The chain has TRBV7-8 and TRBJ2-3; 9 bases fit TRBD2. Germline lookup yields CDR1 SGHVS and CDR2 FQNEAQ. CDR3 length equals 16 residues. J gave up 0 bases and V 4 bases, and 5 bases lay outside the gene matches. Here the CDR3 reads CASSYLAGLSTDTQYF. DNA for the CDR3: TGTGCCAGCAGCTACCTAGCGGGGCTAAGCACAGATACGCAGTATTTT.

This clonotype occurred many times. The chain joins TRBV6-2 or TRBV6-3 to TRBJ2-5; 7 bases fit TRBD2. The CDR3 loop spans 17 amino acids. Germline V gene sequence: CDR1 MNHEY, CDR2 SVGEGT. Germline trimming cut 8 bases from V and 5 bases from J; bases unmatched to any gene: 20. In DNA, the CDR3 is TGTGCCAGCTCCCCTGGGGTAGCGGGCGCCCTGGAGGAGACCCAGTACTTC. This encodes CASSPGVAGALEETQYF.

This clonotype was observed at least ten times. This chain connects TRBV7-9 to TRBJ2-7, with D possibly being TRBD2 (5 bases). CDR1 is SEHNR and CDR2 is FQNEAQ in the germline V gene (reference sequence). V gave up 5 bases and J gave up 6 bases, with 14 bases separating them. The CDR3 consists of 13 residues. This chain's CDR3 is CASSTPLASEQYF. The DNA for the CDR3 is TGTGCCAGCAGCACCCCCTTAGCGTCCGAGCAGTACTTC.

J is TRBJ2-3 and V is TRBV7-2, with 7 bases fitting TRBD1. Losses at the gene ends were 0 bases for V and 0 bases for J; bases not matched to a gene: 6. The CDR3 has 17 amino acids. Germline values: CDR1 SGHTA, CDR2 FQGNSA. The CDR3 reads CASSLALWDSSTDTQYF. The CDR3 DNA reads TGTGCCAGCAGCTTAGCACTTTGGGACAGTAGCACAGATACGCAGTATTTT. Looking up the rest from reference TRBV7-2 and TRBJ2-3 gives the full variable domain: GAGVSQSPSNKVTEKGKDVELRCDPISGHTALYWYRQSLGQGLEFLIYFQGNSAPDKSGLPSDRFSAERTGGSVSTLTIQRTQQEDSAVYLCASSLALWDSSTDTQYFGPGTRLTVL.

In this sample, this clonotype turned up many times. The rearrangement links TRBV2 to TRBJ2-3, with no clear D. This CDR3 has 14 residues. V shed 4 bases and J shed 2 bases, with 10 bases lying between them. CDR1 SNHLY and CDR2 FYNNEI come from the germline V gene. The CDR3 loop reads CASSGTVITDTQYF. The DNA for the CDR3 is TGTGCCAGCAGTGGTACAGTGATCACAGATACGCAGTATTTT.

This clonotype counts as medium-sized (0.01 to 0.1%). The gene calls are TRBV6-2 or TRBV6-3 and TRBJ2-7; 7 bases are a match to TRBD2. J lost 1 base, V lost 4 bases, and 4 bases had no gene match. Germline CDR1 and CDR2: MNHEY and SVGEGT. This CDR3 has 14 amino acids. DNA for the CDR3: TGTGCCAGCAGTTTGACTAGCAGGTCCTACGAGCAGTACTTC. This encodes CASSLTSRSYEQYF.

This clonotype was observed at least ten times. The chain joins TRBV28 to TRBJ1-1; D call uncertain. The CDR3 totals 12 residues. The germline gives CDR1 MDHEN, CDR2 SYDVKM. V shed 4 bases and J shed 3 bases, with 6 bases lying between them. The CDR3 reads CASSSAHTEAFF. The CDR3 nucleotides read TGTGCCAGCAGTTCCGCACACACTGAAGCTTTCTTT.

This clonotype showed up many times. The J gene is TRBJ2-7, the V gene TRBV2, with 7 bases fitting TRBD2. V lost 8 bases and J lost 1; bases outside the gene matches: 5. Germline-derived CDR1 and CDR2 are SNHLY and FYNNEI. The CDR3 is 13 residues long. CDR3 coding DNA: TGTGCCAGCGGGCTAGCGGCGTCCTACGAGCAGTACTTC. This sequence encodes CASGLAASYEQYF.

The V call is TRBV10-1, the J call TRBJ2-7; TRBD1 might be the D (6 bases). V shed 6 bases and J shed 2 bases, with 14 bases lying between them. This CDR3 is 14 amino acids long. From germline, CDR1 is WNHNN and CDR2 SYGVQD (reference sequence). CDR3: CASREDRFPYEQYF. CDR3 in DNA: TGCGCCAGCAGAGAAGACAGGTTCCCCTACGAGCAGTACTTC.